Listed here are 2 T cell receptor beta chains from one sample, sequenced in a study of neoadjuvant nivolumab and ipilimumab in lung cancer. Libraries were prepared by immunoSEQ multiplex PCR; TCRdb keeps only in-frame clonotypes and omits some of them. The table records thousands of clones, 75% to 85% of them present only once. Source: adjacent normal lung tissue, taken after neoadjuvant nivolumab, alone or with ipilimumab, at or shortly before surgery. Every receptor here comes from an adult with non-small cell lung cancer.

The rearrangement joins TRBV5-6 to TRBJ1-4; TRBD1 matches 7 bases. CDR1 and CDR2 (germline): SGHDT, YYEEEE. The V segment lost 3 bases and the J segment 4 bases; nucleotides outside the gene matches: 3. This CDR3 region has 14 residues. The CDR3 DNA reads TGTGCCAGCAGCTGGGACAGAAATAATGAAAAACTGTTTTTT. This translates into CASSWDRNNEKLFF.

This chain uses TRBV11-2 with TRBJ2-7; tentatively, D is TRBD1 (6 bases). Trimming pared 0 bases from V and 2 bases from J, leaving 8 bases between. Germline V CDR1 and CDR2: SGHAT, FQNNGV. The CDR3 length is 14 residues. CDR3 coding DNA: TGTGCCAGCAGCTTAGAACAGGGAGCCTACGAGCAGTACTTC. It yields the protein CASSLEQGAYEQYF.